The rows below give T cell receptor beta chains drawn from one sample of a study of cytomegalovirus exposure and HLA in healthy donors. Libraries were prepared by immunoSEQ multiplex PCR; TCRdb keeps only in-frame clonotypes and omits some of them. Of fewer than 200,000 clones in the sample, around nine tenths are singletons; the top ten hold 4% to 5%. The sample comprised PBMCs. These receptors all come from a man aged 18-30 years in good health and CMV-seropositive. Both conserved end residues are part of each CDR3. D genes are given only for firm matches. Only some rows state a clone size, as once, few, many or a class for expanded clones.

>TRBJ2-1|14|-|TRBV28|TRBD1
CASSRQGAYNEQFF
TGTGCCAGCAGTCGGCAGGGGGCTTACAATGAGCAGTTCTTC
>TRBJ2-2|17|once|TRBV30|TRBD2
CAWSDPIGWREIGELFF
TGTGCCTGGAGTGACCCCATTGGGTGGCGGGAGATCGGGGAGCTGTTTTTT
>TRBJ2-5|16|-|TRBV4-1|TRBD1
CASRGAGQGWQETQYF
TGCGCCAGCCGTGGAGCCGGACAGGGGTGGCAAGAGACCCAGTACTTC
>TRBJ2-6|14|-|TRBV30|TRBD1
CAWSTGAGANVLTF
TGTGCCTGGAGTACAGGGGCTGGGGCCAACGTCCTGACTTTC
>TRBJ2-7|15|-|TRBV27|TRBD1
CASSLGQGAAYEQYF
TGTGCCAGCAGTTTAGGACAGGGCGCCGCCTACGAGCAGTACTTC
>TRBJ1-1|16|-|TRBV4-1|-
CASSQGPLGLEEGAFF
TGCGCCAGCAGCCAAGGGCCTTTGGGGTTGGAGGAGGGAGCTTTCTTT
>TRBJ2-5|15|-|TRBV5-1|TRBD1
CASSSGQDHQETQYF
TGCGCCAGCAGCTCCGGACAGGATCACCAAGAGACCCAGTACTTC
>TRBJ2-7|15|-|TRBV7-9|-
CASSLIGGESYEQYF
TGTGCCAGCAGCTTAATAGGGGGAGAGTCCTACGAGCAGTACTTC
>TRBJ2-5|15|-|TRBV6-1|TRBD2
CASSEEAGGPETQYF
TGTGCCAGCAGTGAAGAAGCGGGAGGGCCAGAGACCCAGTACTTC
>TRBJ1-1|13|once|TRBV5-4|-
CASSLTGNTEAFF
TGTGCCAGCAGCTTAACAGGGAACACTGAAGCTTTCTTT
>TRBJ1-5|17|-|TRBV11-2|-
CASSLENRALWDQPQHF
TGTGCCAGCAGCTTAGAGAACAGGGCCCTATGGGATCAGCCCCAGCATTTT
>TRBJ2-3|19|-|TRBV5-6|TRBD2
CASSLSLAGGGYGTDTQYF
TGTGCCAGCAGCTTATCACTAGCGGGAGGAGGATACGGCACAGATACGCAGTATTTT
>TRBJ1-2|11|-|TRBV6-5|-
CASSRGDGYTF
TGTGCCAGCAGCAGGGGAGACGGCTACACCTTC
>TRBJ2-7|17|-|TRBV12-5|-
CASGCRGGGDESYEQYF
TGTGCTAGTGGTTGCCGTGGGGGGGGCGATGAATCCTACGAGCAGTACTTC
>TRBJ1-4|15|-|TRBV5-8|-
CASSGALDINEKLFF
TGTGCCAGCAGCGGCGCCCTGGACATAAATGAAAAACTGTTTTTT
>TRBJ2-1|13|-|TRBV11-3|-
CASSLSWGGEQFF
TGTGCCAGCAGCTTATCGTGGGGCGGTGAGCAGTTCTTC
>TRBJ2-1|14|-|TRBV28|TRBD2
CASSLGTREVEQFF
TGTGCCAGCAGCCTGGGGACTCGGGAGGTTGAGCAGTTCTTC
>TRBJ2-7|13|few|TRBV10-3|TRBD1
CAIRRGQDYEQYF
TGTGCCATCAGACGGGGACAGGACTACGAGCAGTACTTC
>TRBJ2-1|13|-|TRBV2|TRBD1
CASKRTGYNEQFF
TGTGCCAGCAAGAGGACAGGATACAATGAGCAGTTCTTC
>TRBJ2-7|14|once|TRBV14|-
CASSPSDKTYEQYF
TGTGCCAGCAGCCCTTCCGACAAAACCTACGAGCAGTACTTC
>TRBJ2-3|14|medium-sized|TRBV6-1|TRBD1
CASSETGEVDTQYF
TGTGCCAGCAGTGAGACAGGGGAGGTAGATACGCAGTATTTT
>TRBJ1-1|15|-|TRBV19|TRBD1
CASSPSHDRGGGAFF
TGTGCCAGTAGCCCATCACACGACAGGGGTGGGGGAGCTTTCTTT
>TRBJ2-2|15|-|TRBV7-3|TRBD1
CASSFFTGGTGELFF
TGTGCCAGCAGCTTTTTTACAGGGGGCACCGGGGAGCTGTTTTTT
>TRBJ2-2|15|-|TRBV30|TRBD2
CAWGLAGRGTGELFF
TGTGCCTGGGGACTAGCGGGCCGAGGGACCGGGGAGCTGTTTTTT
>TRBJ2-7|15|-|TRBV6-6|TRBD2
CASRLLAGATYEQYF
TGTGCCAGCAGATTGCTAGCGGGTGCCACCTACGAGCAGTACTTC
>TRBJ1-2|13|-|TRBV28|-
CASSAYRNYGYTF
TGTGCCAGCAGTGCCTACAGGAACTATGGCTACACCTTC
>TRBJ2-7|14|-|TRBV6-1|-
CASSGHASSYEQYF
TGTGCCAGCAGTGGACACGCCAGTTCCTACGAGCAGTACTTC
>TRBJ1-4|14|once|TRBV5-1|-
CASSASGTTEKLFF
TGCGCCAGCAGCGCCTCCGGGACAACGGAAAAACTGTTTTTT
>TRBJ1-5|13|few|TRBV7-8|-
CASSLVQNQPQHF
TGTGCCAGCAGCTTAGTCCAAAATCAGCCCCAGCATTTT
>TRBJ2-5|13|-|TRBV18|-
CASSPIVEETQYF
TGTGCCAGCTCACCGATCGTCGAGGAGACCCAGTACTTC
>TRBJ2-1|16|-|TRBV7-9|-
CASSLGGTLSYNEQFF
TGTGCCAGCAGCTTAGGAGGGACTCTTTCCTACAATGAGCAGTTCTTC
>TRBJ1-2|13|-|TRBV6-1|TRBD1
CASRTGTPNGYTF
TGTGCCAGCAGGACAGGGACCCCAAATGGCTACACCTTC
>TRBJ2-6|19|-|TRBV6-4|TRBD2
CASSDKASGSLTGANVLTF
TGTGCCAGCAGTGACAAGGCTAGCGGGAGTTTAACTGGGGCCAACGTCCTGACTTTC
>TRBJ2-2|16|few|TRBV7-3|-
CASSLSVRESTGELFF
TGTGCCAGCAGCTTATCTGTCCGGGAATCCACCGGGGAGCTGTTTTTT
>TRBJ2-3|15|-|TRBV6-6|TRBD1
CASTVGTGDTDTQYF
TGTGCCAGCACCGTCGGGACAGGGGATACAGATACGCAGTATTTT
>TRBJ2-5|14|-|TRBV6-1|-
CASSPALGAETQYF
TGTGCCAGCAGCCCCGCACTAGGAGCTGAGACCCAGTACTTC
>TRBJ1-5|18|-|TRBV28|TRBD1
CASSLLIGTGHSNQPQHF
TGTGCCAGCAGTTTACTTATTGGGACAGGGCATAGCAATCAGCCCCAGCATTTT
>TRBJ2-3|15|-|TRBV5-1|TRBD1
CASSSDRGLTDTQYF
TGCGCCAGCAGCTCCGACAGGGGGCTCACAGATACGCAGTATTTT
>TRBJ1-2|14|-|TRBV19|-
CASTLGEPSRGYTF
TGTGCCAGTACACTCGGGGAACCTTCGAGAGGCTACACCTTC
>TRBJ2-3|15|-|TRBV10-3|-
CAISGLYGSTDTQYF
TGTGCCATCAGTGGATTATACGGGAGCACAGATACGCAGTATTTT
>TRBJ2-3|14|-|TRBV5-6|-
CASSFLIAPDTQYF
TGTGCCAGCAGCTTTTTGATAGCTCCAGATACGCAGTATTTT